The 20 T cell receptor beta chains reported below all come from one sample, sequenced in a study of shared T cell receptors in the human thymus. Some clones are missing from TCRdb's copy, which holds only in-frame ones; the method was immunoSEQ multiplex PCR. The data show 500,000 to 750,000 clones, around 89% seen once. These same records also appear under a second study, on human thymus T cells.

The sequenced material came from thymocytes. The receptors stem from a boy under two years old with a congenital heart defect.

The V and J genes are TRBV5-5 and TRBJ2-7; 10 nucleotides agree with TRBD2. Germline lookup yields CDR1 SGHKS and CDR2 YYEKEE (reference sequence). With 3 bases clipped from V and 6 bases from J, the junction kept 9 bases outside the gene matches. This CDR3 has 15 amino acids. CDR3 in DNA: TGTGCCAGCAGCTGGAGGAGCGGGAGGGCCTCCGAGCAGTACTTC. Amino acid sequence: CASSWRSGRASEQYF.

This chain links TRBV7-2 with TRBJ2-7, with 8 positions matching TRBD1. The CDR3 sequence is 16 residues long. The germline CDR1 and CDR2 sequences are SGHTA and FQGNSA. Unmatched junction bases numbered 8, after V lost 2 bases and J lost 2 bases. The CDR3: CASSLNRDRLTYEQYF. Written as DNA, the CDR3 is TGTGCCAGCAGCTTAAACCGGGACAGGCTAACCTACGAGCAGTACTTC.

The chain carries TRBV15 and TRBJ1-1; D is uncertain. Germline CDR1 and CDR2: LNHNV and YYDKDF (reference sequence). The CDR3 consists of 15 residues. V lost 4 bases to trimming and J lost 2 bases, with 14 bases between them. CDR3 in amino acids: CATSIFPQVNTEAFF. The CDR3 DNA sequence: TGTGCCACCAGCATCTTTCCCCAGGTTAACACTGAAGCTTTCTTT.

This rearrangement joins TRBV4-3 to TRBJ2-1; TRBD2 matches at 9 bases. Germline assignment: CDR1 LGHNA and CDR2 YSLEER. The CDR3 spans 15 residues. The trim removed 0 bases at V and 7 bases at J, leaving 4 bases unmatched. Here the CDR3 DNA reads TGCGCCAGCAGCCAAGATGGCGGGAGGGGAAATGAGCAGTTCTTC. It codes for CASSQDGGRGNEQFF.

V usage is TRBV6-1 and J usage is TRBJ2-3; TRBD2 matches at 10 bases. Germline loops: CDR1 MNHNS, CDR2 SASEGT. V shed 4 bases and J 0 bases; nucleotides not matched to a gene: 1. This CDR3 is 15 amino acids long. Here the CDR3 reads CASSVSGGSTDTQYF. The DNA of the CDR3 is TGTGCCAGCAGTGTTAGCGGGGGGAGCACAGATACGCAGTATTTT.

The chain uses TRBV27 and TRBJ2-6; 7 nucleotides match TRBD1. Germline CDR1 MNHEY, CDR2 SMNVEV (reference sequence). This CDR3 comprises 22 residues. Unmatched junction bases numbered 17, after V lost 0 bases and J lost 0 bases. DNA of the CDR3: TGTGCCAGCAGTTTATCCTCCGATCGCGGACAGGAGCTCACCTCTGGGGCCAACGTCCTGACTTTC. Its translation: CASSLSSDRGQELTSGANVLTF.

This sequence joins TRBV6-1 and TRBJ1-5; maybe TRBD1 (6 bases). The CDR3 runs 16 residues. Trimming shortened V by 1 base and J by 4 bases, and 14 bases separated the two germline ends. Germline CDR1 reads MNHNS; CDR2 reads SASEGT. The CDR3 nucleotides read TGTGCCAGCAGTGAAGAGGGACAAAGGGTAAATCAGCCCCAGCATTTT. Residues: CASSEEGQRVNQPQHF.

The chain links TRBV27 to TRBJ1-5; TRBD1 aligns across 7 bases. The germline V gene encodes CDR1 MNHEY and CDR2 SMNVEV (reference sequence). V lost 4 bases and J lost 7; bases outside the gene matches: 19. The CDR3 contains 18 residues. This chain's CDR3 is CASSSRSANRGLGQPQHF. The CDR3 nucleotides are TGTGCCAGCAGTTCCCGATCCGCGAACAGGGGCCTCGGACAGCCCCAGCATTTT.

The chain has TRBV29-1 and TRBJ2-2; 7 nucleotides line up with TRBD2. The CDR3 is 19 residues long. The germline V gene encodes CDR1 SQVTM and CDR2 ANQGSEA. Trimming cost V 4 bases and J 0 bases; bases outside gene matches: 17. CDR3 loop: CSVAGLASGTHSNTGELFF. CDR3 bases: TGCAGCGTTGCTGGATTGGCTAGCGGTACCCATTCGAACACCGGGGAGCTGTTTTTT.

The CDR3 sequence: CASSPRFGADDDEAFF. The CDR3 nucleotides are TGCGCCAGCAGCCCAAGATTTGGGGCCGACGATGATGAAGCTTTCTTT. The genes are TRBV5-1 and TRBJ1-1, with D perhaps TRBD1 (5 bases). Trimming pared 4 bases from V and 7 bases from J, leaving 23 bases between. Germline V CDR1 and CDR2: SGHRS, YFSETQ. The CDR3 has 16 amino acids.

The chain has TRBV29-1 and TRBJ2-4; D is unresolved. V gave up 0 bases and J gave up 5 bases, with 8 bases separating them. The germline V gene encodes CDR1 SQVTM and CDR2 ANQGSEA. The CDR3 is made up of 13 amino acids. CDR3 DNA sequence: TGCAGCGTTGAAGATGAGGTGGAAAACATTCAGTACTTC. Translated: CSVEDEVENIQYF. The entire variable domain, with the rest obtained from reference TRBV29-1 and TRBJ2-4, is as follows: SAVISQKPSRDICQRGTSLTIQCQVDSQVTMMFWYRQQPGQSLTLIATANQGSEATYESGFVIDKFPISRPNLTFSTLTVSNMSPEDSSIYLCSVEDEVENIQYFGAGTRLSVL.

V gene TRBV27 combines with J gene TRBJ2-1, with TRBD2 matching 12 bases. V was pared by 1 base and J by 6 bases, with 7 bases of the junction left unmatched. From germline, CDR1 is MNHEY and CDR2 SMNVEV (reference sequence). The CDR3 has 17 amino acids. The CDR3 protein is CASSLFPSGRARNEQFF. CDR3 nucleotide sequence: TGTGCCAGCAGTTTATTCCCTAGCGGGAGGGCGCGCAATGAGCAGTTCTTC.

The chain combines TRBV5-1 with TRBJ2-7, with TRBD1 identical over 7 bases. The germline V gene has CDR1 SGHRS and CDR2 YFSETQ. This CDR3 comprises 17 residues. The V gene end was trimmed by 4 bases and the J gene end by 5 bases; junction bases not matched to a gene: 18. In DNA, the CDR3 is TGCGCCAGCAGCCCTGCGCCCCGGGACAGCCCAAGGGACGAGCAGTACTTC. It yields the protein CASSPAPRDSPRDEQYF.

This clone occurred a few times. This chain links TRBV18 with TRBJ2-1, with TRBD2 matching 7 bases. The CDR3 totals 16 residues. CDR1 is KGHSH and CDR2 is LQKENI in the germline V gene. The trim removed 3 bases at V and 1 base at J, leaving 6 bases unmatched. CDR3: CASSPSGAPSYNEQFF. In DNA form, the CDR3 reads TGTGCCAGCTCACCCAGCGGGGCTCCTTCCTACAATGAGCAGTTCTTC.

This rearrangement joins TRBV7-2 to TRBJ1-1; unclear D gene. CDR3 length equals 13 residues. Trimming removed 6 bases from V and 1 base from J, with 9 bases in between. CDR1 is SGHTA, CDR2 FQGNSA, per germline. The CDR3 loop is CASSPRENTEAFF. For the CDR3, the DNA is TGTGCCAGCAGTCCGAGGGAGAACACTGAAGCTTTCTTT. Full variable domain (missing parts from reference TRBV7-2 and TRBJ1-1): GAGVSQSPSNKVTEKGKDVELRCDPISGHTALYWYRQSLGQGLEFLIYFQGNSAPDKSGLPSDRFSAERTGGSVSTLTIQRTQQEDSAVYLCASSPRENTEAFFGQGTRLTVV.

The rearrangement uses TRBV28 and TRBJ1-1, with D perhaps TRBD1 (5 bases). Germline assignment: CDR1 MDHEN and CDR2 SYDVKM. V lost 6 bases and J lost 5, with 13 bases in between. This CDR3 has 13 residues. The CDR3 sequence: CASRGRGSTEAFF. The DNA for the CDR3 is TGTGCCAGCAGGGGGCGGGGGTCGACTGAAGCTTTCTTT. The variable domain in full, with the rest retrieved from reference TRBV28 and TRBJ1-1, is DVKVTQSSRYLVKRTGEKVFLECVQDMDHENMFWYRQDPGLGLRLIYFSYDVKMKEKGDIPEGYSVSREKKERFSLILESASTNQTSMYLCASRGRGSTEAFFGQGTRLTVV.

This clone has just a few counts. The genes are TRBV5-1 and TRBJ1-1; D might be TRBD1 (5 bases). V dropped 4 bases and J dropped 2 bases, with 9 bases sitting between them. The CDR3 runs 13 residues. The V gene's germline CDR1 is SGHRS and CDR2 YFSETQ. The CDR3 DNA is TGCGCCAGCAGCCTGACAGAAAACACTGAAGCTTTCTTT. Protein product: CASSLTENTEAFF.

The gene calls are TRBV7-8 and TRBJ2-7, with D possibly TRBD2 on 6 matching bases. V was shortened by 0 bases and J by 4 bases, with 13 bases between the two germline ends. This CDR3 contains 15 residues. Germline V gene lookup returns CDR1 SGHVS and CDR2 FQNEAQ. The DNA for the CDR3 is TGTGCCAGCAGCTTAGCGCCAGGGACTCTATACGAGCAGTACTTC. Its protein product is CASSLAPGTLYEQYF. Full variable domain (rest looked up from reference TRBV7-8 and TRBJ2-7): GAGVSQSPRYKVAKRGQDVALRCDPISGHVSLFWYQQALGQGPEFLTYFQNEAQLDKSGLPSDRFFAERPEGSVSTLKIQRTQQEDSAVYLCASSLAPGTLYEQYFGPGTRLTVT.

CDR3 amino acids: CSATDRGTEAFF. The CDR3 DNA reads TGCAGCGCTACGGACAGGGGCACTGAAGCTTTCTTT. This chain links TRBV29-1 with TRBJ1-1; 9 nucleotides align to TRBD1. The CDR3 contains 12 residues. Germline lookup yields CDR1 SQVTM and CDR2 ANQGSEA. Trimming took 7 bases from V and 4 from J; bases not matched to a gene: 4.

This chain uses TRBV27 with TRBJ2-1; 9 positions match TRBD2. Germline lookup yields CDR1 MNHEY and CDR2 SMNVEV (reference sequence). This CDR3 is built from 15 residues. The J segment lost 8 bases and the V segment lost 5 bases, leaving 10 bases of the junction unmatched. CDR3 sequence (DNA): TGTGCCAGCAGTGGACACGGGACTAGCAGGCATGAGCAGTTCTTC. This translates into CASSGHGTSRHEQFF.